The 13 T cell receptor beta chains below come from one sample, sequenced in a study of blood T cell repertoires in COVID-19. Produced via immunoSEQ multiplex PCR; TCRdb's table is partial and in-frame only. The data show 150,000 to 200,000 clones, more than 70% seen once. Sequenced input: peripheral blood. The receptors were gathered from a man aged 35 to 55 with active or convalescent COVID-19.

The chain couples TRBV6-5 to TRBJ1-1; no clear D gene. Trimming took 7 bases from V and 0 from J, leaving 9 bases between them. The CDR3 length is 13 residues. The germline V gene has CDR1 MNHEY and CDR2 SVGAGI. CDR3 loop: CASTRSMNTEAFF. The CDR3 DNA follows: TGTGCCAGCACCCGAAGCATGAACACTGAAGCTTTCTTT.

The chain links TRBV3-1 (or the pseudogene TRBV3-2) to TRBJ1-4, with D possibly being TRBD1 (6 bases). V dropped 3 bases and J dropped 8 bases, with 19 bases sitting between them. The CDR3 is made up of 16 amino acids. Germline loops: CDR1 LGHDT, CDR2 YNNKEL (reference sequence). This CDR3 is CASSQGSGHGVEKLFF. In DNA form, the CDR3 reads TGTGCCAGCAGCCAGGGCTCGGGACACGGTGTGGAAAAACTGTTTTTT.

The chain uses TRBV18 and TRBJ1-2, with D unresolved. The germline V and J ends were trimmed by 0 bases and 0 bases, with 8 bases remaining between them. The length of the CDR3 is 15 residues. Germline V lookup: CDR1 KGHSH, CDR2 LQKENI. CDR3 loop: CASSPPERANYGYTF. In nucleotides, the CDR3 is TGTGCCAGCTCACCACCGGAGAGAGCTAACTATGGCTACACCTTC.

This chain uses TRBV6-2 or TRBV6-3 with TRBJ2-3; no firm D call. V lost 6 bases, J lost 5 bases, and 12 bases lay in between. Germline V gene data show CDR1 as MNHEY and CDR2 as SVGEGT. There are 13 residues in the CDR3. For the CDR3, the DNA is TGTGCCAGCAGCCACTCCCGAGGAGATACGCAGTATTTT. It specifies CASSHSRGDTQYF.

The V gene is TRBV14, the J gene TRBJ1-1; D might be TRBD1 (6 bases). The CDR3 runs to 14 residues. Trimming shortened V by 3 bases and J by 6 bases, and 14 bases separated the two germline ends. Germline V lookup: CDR1 SGHDN, CDR2 FVKESK. The CDR3 reads CASSHHGGRPEAFF. DNA of the CDR3: TGTGCCAGCAGCCATCACGGGGGGCGGCCTGAAGCTTTCTTT.

V is TRBV12-3 or TRBV12-4 and J is TRBJ2-3, with D uncertain. V gave up 7 bases and J gave up 5 bases, with 10 bases separating them. CDR3 length: 12 amino acids. The CDR3 sequence is CASTPGGDTQYF. In DNA, the CDR3 is TGTGCCAGCACCCCCGGTGGAGATACGCAGTATTTT.

J is TRBJ2-1 and V is TRBV5-1; D is possibly TRBD2 (6 bases). V lost 3 bases and J lost 10, with 26 bases in between. CDR1 and CDR2 (germline): SGHRS, YFSETQ. CDR3 size: 17 residues. The CDR3 protein is CASSSFPGDGGPPEQFF. Written as DNA, the CDR3 is TGCGCCAGCAGCTCCTTCCCCGGGGACGGGGGTCCCCCCGAGCAGTTCTTC.

The chain recombines TRBV6-5 with TRBJ2-5; TRBD2 might be the D (6 bases). The CDR3 totals 15 residues. Between the trimmed V and J ends, which lost 0 bases and 6 bases, there was a span of 14 bases. Germline lookup yields CDR1 MNHEY and CDR2 SVGAGI. The CDR3 DNA is TGTGCCAGCAGTTACTCCCGGGGGTCGGGAAAGACCCAGTACTTC. Its protein is CASSYSRGSGKTQYF.

The chain carries TRBV11-2 and TRBJ2-4, with 11 positions matching TRBD2. The CDR3 covers 16 residues. The germline V gene has CDR1 SGHAT and CDR2 FQNNGV. Germline trimming cut 3 bases from V and 2 bases from J; bases unmatched to any gene: 3. CDR3 DNA: TGTGCCAGCAGCTTGCTAGCGGGGGGCCCCAAAAACATTCAGTACTTC. It encodes CASSLLAGGPKNIQYF.

The chain has TRBV4-3 and TRBJ2-1, with 13 bases aligning to TRBD2. J gave up 0 bases and V 3 bases, and 5 bases lay outside the gene matches. CDR1 LGHNA and CDR2 YSLEER come from the germline V gene. CDR3 length equals 18 residues. CDR3 DNA sequence: TGCGCCAGCAGCCAGCGCACTAGCGGGGGGGCCTCCTACAATGAGCAGTTCTTC. It yields the protein CASSQRTSGGASYNEQFF.

The rearrangement joins TRBV4-1 to TRBJ2-7; D remains unclear. CDR3 size: 13 residues. Germline loops: CDR1 MGHRA, CDR2 YSYEKL. With 1 base removed from V and 2 bases from J, the gap between germline ends came to 6 bases. The DNA for the CDR3 is TGCGCCAGCAGCCAAGCGGTTACCTACGAGCAGTACTTC. Encoded protein: CASSQAVTYEQYF.

The chain employs TRBV18 and TRBJ2-2; D unresolved. V was pared by 6 bases and J by 6 bases, with 8 bases between. The CDR3 covers 12 residues. Germline V gene data show CDR1 as KGHSH and CDR2 as LQKENI. The CDR3 protein is CASSLSAGELFF. CDR3 DNA: TGTGCCAGCTCCCTAAGTGCCGGGGAGCTGTTTTTT.

The rearrangement uses TRBV6-5 and TRBJ2-1; D may be TRBD1 (6 bases). Trimming took 6 bases from V and 0 from J, leaving 12 bases between them. The CDR3 sequence is 15 residues long. Germline-derived CDR1 and CDR2 are MNHEY and SVGAGI. CDR3 in DNA: TGTGCCAGCAGCAGTACAGGGAGCTCCTACAATGAGCAGTTCTTC. It translates to CASSSTGSSYNEQFF.